This record looks at one T cell receptor beta chain sequence and its context. The target antigen is unknown. These data are taken from a study of monozygotic twins with inflammatory bowel disease. The template-switching step introduced UMIs that carried a 6-nucleotide sample barcode. TCRdb reprocessed the 5' RACE reads and reports one entry per CDR3 protein, with no DNA. The table counts a few hundred thousand distinct CDR3 sequences; 2.6% lies in the top ten. The germline CDR1 and CDR2 sequences are SSHAT and FNYEAQ (reference sequence). The CDR3 consists of 15 residues. General study points: What may have added variability to patient repertoires is that immunosuppressive treatments differed. Relative to healthy twins, IBD patients had fewer clonotypes in common with others, a gap that was especially apparent with disease activity.

Sequencing was carried out using blood. The V call is TRBV7-7, the J call TRBJ2-7. The source of this sequence is a human donor with ulcerative colitis or Crohn's disease, or a healthy co-twin of an affected twin (not recorded which). The CDR3 spells CASSLVVGGIDEQYF.